A single sample is the source of the 17 T cell receptor beta chains below, sequenced in a study of blood T cell repertoires in COVID-19. TCRdb keeps only in-frame clones here, not all; method: immunoSEQ multiplex PCR. The data hold some 87,000 clones, with 75% to 85% observed a single time. The sequenced sample was peripheral blood. The receptors come from a human donor in a cohort sampled during active COVID-19.

This chain connects TRBV4-3 to TRBJ1-6; D unclear. CDR3 length: 14 residues. Trimming stripped 0 bases from V and 7 bases from J, with 7 bases between. CDR1 is LGHNA and CDR2 is YSLEER in the germline V gene. The CDR3 nucleotides read TGCGCCAGCAGCCAAGATCCCCGGAATTCACCCCTCCACTTT. Encoded protein: CASSQDPRNSPLHF.

The genes are TRBV7-3 and TRBJ2-3; 13 nucleotides line up with TRBD2. This CDR3 spans 16 amino acids. Germline loops: CDR1 SGHTA, CDR2 FQGTGA. The J segment lost 3 bases and the V segment lost 5 bases, leaving 5 bases of the junction unmatched. The CDR3 reads CASSQGLAGRTDTQYF. CDR3 coding DNA: TGTGCCAGCAGCCAGGGACTAGCGGGACGAACAGATACGCAGTATTTT.

The chain links TRBV10-3 to TRBJ2-5, with TRBD2 identical over 12 bases. The CDR3 is 15 residues long. The V gene end was trimmed by 4 bases and the J gene end by 4 bases; junction bases not matched to a gene: 4. Per the germline V gene, CDR1 is ENHRY and CDR2 is SYGVKD. The chain's CDR3 is CAISAPSGGAETQYF. As DNA, the CDR3 is TGTGCCATCAGTGCCCCTAGCGGGGGGGCAGAGACCCAGTACTTC.

This chain joins TRBV4-1 and TRBJ2-6; unclear D gene. Trimming shortened V by 4 bases and J by 0 bases, and 19 bases separated the two germline ends. The CDR3 has 19 residues. Germline V CDR1 and CDR2: MGHRA, YSYEKL. As DNA, the CDR3 is TGCGCCAGCAGCCCCAGAGGCGATCGAGTTAGCTCTGGGGCCAACGTCCTGACTTTC. It codes for CASSPRGDRVSSGANVLTF.

V and J are TRBV9 and TRBJ2-7; 9 nucleotides line up with TRBD1. The V and J ends lost 3 bases and 6 bases, in that order; junction bases with no gene match: 10. CDR1 SGDLS and CDR2 YYNGEE come from the germline V gene. The CDR3 extends over 15 amino acids. The CDR3 nucleotides are TGTGCCAGCAGCGATGGACAGGGGTACGTGGCCGAGCAGTACTTC. Translating it yields CASSDGQGYVAEQYF.

The chain links TRBV11-2 to TRBJ2-7; no reliable D call. The germline gives CDR1 SGHAT, CDR2 FQNNGV. The ends were cut back, 2 bases at V and 6 bases at J, with 20 bases in the middle. CDR3 length: 16 amino acids. This CDR3 is CASSLPSGGGSPEQYF. CDR3 sequence (DNA): TGTGCCAGCAGCTTACCTTCTGGCGGCGGATCCCCCGAGCAGTACTTC.

The chain uses TRBV9 and TRBJ2-5; possible D gene TRBD1, 5 bases. V was clipped by 0 bases and J by 4 bases, with 13 bases between them. Germline V gene sequence: CDR1 SGDLS, CDR2 YYNGEE. The CDR3 length is 15 residues. The CDR3: CASSVAGLGGETQYF. In DNA, the CDR3 is TGTGCCAGCAGCGTAGCAGGGTTAGGCGGAGAGACCCAGTACTTC.

The rearrangement joins TRBV27 to TRBJ2-7; 14 bases fit TRBD2. CDR1 MNHEY and CDR2 SMNVEV come from the germline V gene (reference sequence). The J segment lost 4 bases and the V segment lost 2 bases, leaving 4 bases of the junction unmatched. The CDR3 consists of 16 residues. This CDR3 reads CASSLSGTSGGYEQYF. The CDR3 DNA is TGTGCCAGCAGTTTAAGCGGGACTAGCGGGGGTTACGAGCAGTACTTC.

This chain joins TRBV5-6 and TRBJ1-2; a possible D gene is TRBD1 (5 bases). V was clipped by 1 base and J by 1 base, with 8 bases between them. The CDR3 runs 14 residues. CDR1 is SGHDT and CDR2 is YYEEEE in the germline V gene. The chain's CDR3 is CASSLIQGNYGYTF. Written as DNA, the CDR3 is TGTGCCAGCAGCTTGATCCAGGGTAACTATGGCTACACCTTC. The entire variable domain, with the rest obtained from reference TRBV5-6 and TRBJ1-2, is as follows: DAGVTQSPTHLIKTRGQQVTLRCSPKSGHDTVSWYQQALGQGPQFIFQYYEEEERQRGNFPDRFSGHQFPNYSSELNVNALLLGDSALYLCASSLIQGNYGYTFGSGTRLTVV.

CDR3 DNA: TGCAGTGCTAGTGTGCTGGCGGAGACGGGCTACACCTTC. It specifies CSASVLAETGYTF. The V and J genes are TRBV20-1 and TRBJ1-2; D not certain. This CDR3 is built from 13 residues. CDR1 DFQATT and CDR2 SNEGSKA come from the germline V gene (reference sequence). Trimming stripped 3 bases from V and 8 bases from J, with 16 bases between.

This clone was seen just once. V gene TRBV3-1 (or the pseudogene TRBV3-2) combines with J gene TRBJ1-5, with no clear D. CDR1 and CDR2 (germline): LGHDT, YNNKEL (reference sequence). V lost 1 base and J 6 bases, leaving 7 bases between the germline ends. CDR3 length: 13 amino acids. This CDR3 is CASSQGLSQPQHF. In DNA form, the CDR3 reads TGTGCCAGCAGCCAAGGCCTGAGTCAGCCCCAGCATTTT.

This clone was observed a single time. The chain joins TRBV6-4 to TRBJ2-5; tentatively, D is TRBD1 (6 bases). This CDR3 has 14 amino acids. The germline CDR1 and CDR2 sequences are MRHNA and SNTAGT. The V end lost 4 bases, the J end lost 5 bases, and 14 bases lay between the germline ends. The CDR3 here is CASSGPAGVETQYF. Written as DNA, the CDR3 is TGTGCCAGCAGTGGTCCGGCAGGGGTGGAGACCCAGTACTTC.

This clone has just one count. CDR3 nucleotides: TGTGCCAGCAGCTTTAGAGGGATAGCGGAGACCCAGTACTTC. Translated, it gives CASSFRGIAETQYF. The chain recombines TRBV9 with TRBJ2-5; tentatively, D is TRBD2 (5 bases). Germline V CDR1 and CDR2: SGDLS, YYNGEE. V was clipped by 4 bases and J by 5 bases, with 15 bases between them. This CDR3 is 14 amino acids long.

V usage is TRBV18 and J usage is TRBJ2-3, with no clear D. Trimming took off 6 bases at V and 0 bases at J, with 7 bases between the two ends. The V gene's germline CDR1 is KGHSH and CDR2 LQKENI. The CDR3 sequence is 13 residues long. CDR3 DNA: TGTGCCAGCTCCCCTTCCAGCACAGATACGCAGTATTTT. Its protein product is CASSPSSTDTQYF.

The chain carries TRBV7-8 and TRBJ2-2; 8 bases line up with TRBD1. CDR3 length: 15 amino acids. Germline V CDR1 and CDR2: SGHVS, FQNEAQ. The V segment lost 1 base and the J segment 3 bases; nucleotides outside the gene matches: 1. The DNA of the CDR3 is TGTGCCAGCAGCTTAGACAGGGGGTACACCGGGGAGCTGTTTTTT. It encodes CASSLDRGYTGELFF.

The gene calls are TRBV11-2 and TRBJ1-4; TRBD1 agrees at 9 bases. The germline CDR1 and CDR2 sequences are SGHAT and FQNNGV. The ends lost 5 bases at V and 7 bases at J; junction bases unmatched: 8. There are 15 residues in the CDR3. The CDR3, as DNA: TGTGCCAGCAGCCCCCGGGACAGGGACATTGAAAAACTGTTTTTT. This translates into CASSPRDRDIEKLFF.

The V gene is TRBV7-9, the J gene TRBJ2-1; 10 positions agree with TRBD2. The CDR3 loop spans 14 amino acids. Germline CDR1 reads SEHNR; CDR2 reads FQNEAQ (reference sequence). The V gene end was trimmed by 7 bases and the J gene end by 5 bases; junction bases not matched to a gene: 5. CDR3 loop: CASILAGFNNEQFF. The CDR3 coding sequence is TGTGCCAGCATACTAGCGGGGTTCAACAATGAGCAGTTCTTC.